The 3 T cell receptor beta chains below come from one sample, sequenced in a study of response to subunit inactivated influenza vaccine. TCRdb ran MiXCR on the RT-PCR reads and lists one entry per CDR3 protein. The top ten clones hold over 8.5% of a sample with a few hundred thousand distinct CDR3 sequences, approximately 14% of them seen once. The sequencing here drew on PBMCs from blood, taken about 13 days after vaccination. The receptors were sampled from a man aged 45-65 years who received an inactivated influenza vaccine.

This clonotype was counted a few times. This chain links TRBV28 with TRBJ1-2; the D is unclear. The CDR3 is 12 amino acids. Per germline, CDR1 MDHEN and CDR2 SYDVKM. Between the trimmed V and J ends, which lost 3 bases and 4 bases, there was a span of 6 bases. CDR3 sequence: CASSLEAYGYTF. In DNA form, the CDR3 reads TGTGCCAGCAGTTTGGAGGCCTATGGCTACACCTTC.

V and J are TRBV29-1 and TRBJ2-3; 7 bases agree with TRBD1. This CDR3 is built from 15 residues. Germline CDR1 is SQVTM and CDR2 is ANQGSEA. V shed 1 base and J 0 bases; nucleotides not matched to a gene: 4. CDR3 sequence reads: CSVEARDRSTDTQYF. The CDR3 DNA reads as TGCAGCGTTGAAGCCCGGGACAGAAGCACAGATACGCAGTATTTT.

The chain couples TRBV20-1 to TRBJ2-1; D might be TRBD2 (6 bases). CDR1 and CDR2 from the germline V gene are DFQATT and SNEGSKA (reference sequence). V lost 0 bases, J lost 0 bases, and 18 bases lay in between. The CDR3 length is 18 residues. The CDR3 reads CSARDTTGLLSSYNEQFF. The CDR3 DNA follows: TGCAGTGCTAGAGACACAACGGGACTCCTGAGCTCCTACAATGAGCAGTTCTTC.